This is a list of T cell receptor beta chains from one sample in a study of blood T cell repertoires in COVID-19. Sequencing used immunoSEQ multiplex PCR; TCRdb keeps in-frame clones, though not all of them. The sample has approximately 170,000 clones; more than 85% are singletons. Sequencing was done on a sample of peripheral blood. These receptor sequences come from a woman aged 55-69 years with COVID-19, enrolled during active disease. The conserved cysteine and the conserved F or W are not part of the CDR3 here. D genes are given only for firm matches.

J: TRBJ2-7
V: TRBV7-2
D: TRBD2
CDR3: ASSLGAGGQYEQY

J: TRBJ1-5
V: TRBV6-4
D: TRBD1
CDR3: ASRPLRDREFYQPQH

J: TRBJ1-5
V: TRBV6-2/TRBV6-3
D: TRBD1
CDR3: ASSLQRQGAQPQH

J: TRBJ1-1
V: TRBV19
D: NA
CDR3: ASSIDQGRGTEAF

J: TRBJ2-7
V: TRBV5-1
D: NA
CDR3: ASSLGDSLYEQY

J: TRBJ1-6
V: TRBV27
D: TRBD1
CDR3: ASRRDRTAGSPLH

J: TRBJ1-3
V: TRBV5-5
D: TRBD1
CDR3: ASSLGWTGSGNTIY

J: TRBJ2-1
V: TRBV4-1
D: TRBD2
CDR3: ASSQGYAGGLDEQF

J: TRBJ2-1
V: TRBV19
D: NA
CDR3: ASSIHPTNEQF

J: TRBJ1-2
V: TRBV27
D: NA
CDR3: ASSLSRVFGYT

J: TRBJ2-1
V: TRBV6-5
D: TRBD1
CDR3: ASSSPRGLYEQF